Below, one T cell receptor beta chain is given with its context. Trimming left V 4 bases short and J 3 bases short, with 16 bases between. This CDR3 contains 16 residues. Germline assignment: CDR1 MDHEN and CDR2 SYDVKM. Data came from immunoSEQ multiplex PCR; TCRdb stores just in-frame clones and leaves some out. This table holds more than 95,000 clones, 84% found once. The entry originates in a study of blood T cell repertoires in COVID-19. J is TRBJ2-1 and V is TRBV28; a possible D gene is TRBD1 (5 bases). Sequences were obtained from peripheral blood. This receptor was identified in a man aged 55 to 70 with acute or convalescent COVID-19. CDR3 DNA: TGTGCCAGCAGTTCAGGGTCGGACCCTCACTACAATGAGCAGTTCTTC. This sequence encodes CASSSGSDPHYNEQFF.